The rows below give T cell receptor beta chains drawn from one sample of a study of molecular identifiers for immune sequencing clone quantification. One entry per CDR3 protein, called by TCRdb with MiXCR from the PCR reads. The profile covers hundreds of thousands of distinct CDR3 sequences, with just under 20% appearing a single time and approximately 0.9% taken by the ten largest. The specimen sequenced was naive CD8+ T cells from blood, with Jurkat cell RNA spiked in. These receptors were taken from a human donor in good health. Some libraries in this study had Jurkat cell RNA spiked in. Each CDR3 is given with its conserved first and last residue. D genes are given only for firm matches. Some rows mark clone size as missing; the rest say once, few, many or name a class of expanded clone.

V gene	D gene	clone size	J gene	CDR3 protein	CDR3 DNA
TRBV11-2	NA	many	TRBJ2-3	CASSLDGGRDTQYF	TGTGCCAGCAGCTTAGACGGTGGAAGAGATACGCAGTATTTT
TRBV6-5	NA	NA	TRBJ2-6	CASSYSKASWQGPEYDSGANVLTF	TGTGCCAGCAGTTACTCGAAGGCCAGTTGGCAGGGACCGGAATATGATTCTGGGGCCAACGTCCTGACTTTC
TRBV7-9	NA	many	TRBJ1-1	CASSLVGGQMNTEAFF	TGTGCCAGCAGCTTAGTGGGGGGTCAGATGAACACTGAAGCTTTCTTT
TRBV9	NA	few	TRBJ2-7	CASSGTLGYEQYF	TGTGCCAGCAGCGGGACGCTGGGGTACGAGCAGTACTTC
TRBV12-3/TRBV12-4	TRBD2	NA	TRBJ2-1	CASSPPSGGGPNEQFF	TGTGCCAGCAGTCCCCCCAGCGGGGGCGGCCCCAATGAGCAGTTCTTC
TRBV19	NA	few	TRBJ2-1	CASSIVALINEQFF	TGTGCCAGTAGTATAGTTGCACTAATCAATGAGCAGTTCTTC
TRBV12-3/TRBV12-4	TRBD1	many	TRBJ1-1	CASSTGQGTEAFF	TGTGCCAGCAGTACTGGACAGGGGACTGAAGCTTTCTTT
TRBV4-3	TRBD1	NA	TRBJ1-1	CASSRQGFNTEAFF	TGCGCCAGCAGCCGACAGGGGTTCAACACTGAAGCTTTCTTT
TRBV6-2/TRBV6-3	NA	NA	TRBJ1-5	CASSTLSDSNQPQHF	TGTGCCAGCAGCACCCTCAGCGATAGCAATCAGCCCCAGCATTTT
TRBV19	TRBD2	many	TRBJ2-3	CASSILAGGTDTQYF	TGTGCCAGCAGTATCCTAGCGGGAGGCACAGATACGCAGTATTTT
TRBV20-1	TRBD1	NA	TRBJ2-7	CSARDLETGDHEQYF	TGCAGTGCTAGAGATTTGGAAACAGGGGATCACGAGCAGTACTTC
TRBV5-1	NA	many	TRBJ1-1	CASSLDGGSVTEAFF	TGCGCCAGCAGCTTGGACGGGGGGTCGGTCACTGAAGCTTTCTTT
TRBV4-3	NA	many	TRBJ2-2	CASSQDTRAGELFF	TGCGCCAGCAGCCAAGATACTAGGGCCGGGGAGCTGTTTTTT
TRBV12-2	NA	NA	TRBJ1-1	CASRLFRVMNTEAFF	TGTGCAAGTCGCTTATTTCGTGTCATGAACACTGAAGCTTTCTTT
TRBV30	TRBD1	many	TRBJ2-5	CAWNRDREEETQYF	TGTGCCTGGAACAGGGACAGGGAGGAGGAGACCCAGTACTTC
TRBV5-1	TRBD1	many	TRBJ1-1	CASSQTGQADTEAFF	TGCGCCAGCAGCCAAACGGGACAGGCTGACACTGAAGCTTTCTTT
TRBV6-2/TRBV6-3	NA	NA	TRBJ2-1	CASSLGDHVSEFF	TGTGCCAGCAGTCTGGGGGACCACGTGTCCGAGTTCTTC
TRBV5-1	NA	many	TRBJ2-7	CASSLHLDSSYEQYF	TGCGCCAGCAGCTTACACCTGGACAGCAGCTACGAGCAGTACTTC
TRBV5-4	TRBD1	many	TRBJ1-4	CASSSGQGYEKLFF	TGTGCCAGCAGCTCGGGACAGGGTTATGAAAAACTGTTTTTT
TRBV6-6	NA	NA	TRBJ2-7	CASSYDDGPYEQYF	TGTGCCAGCAGTTACGATGACGGTCCGTACGAGCAGTACTTC
TRBV28	TRBD1	many	TRBJ1-5	CASSYAGGHQPQHF	TGTGCCAGCAGTTACGCAGGGGGCCATCAGCCCCAGCATTTT
TRBV27	NA	NA	TRBJ2-1	CASSLGGSRNEQFF	TGTGCCAGCAGTTTAGGAGGGAGTCGGAATGAGCAGTTCTTC
TRBV30	NA	many	TRBJ2-7	CAWSEGQLSYEQYF	TGTGCCTGGAGTGAAGGACAGCTTAGCTACGAGCAGTACTTC
TRBV4-1	NA	NA	TRBJ1-2	CVNSQDKGNYGYTF	TGCGTCAACAGCCAAGATAAGGGTAACTATGGCTACACCTTC
TRBV29-1	TRBD1	many	TRBJ1-1	CSVSDRDTEAFF	TGCAGCGTTTCCGACAGGGACACTGAAGCTTTCTTT
TRBV7-9	TRBD2	many	TRBJ2-3	CASSPILAGEIDTQYF	TGTGCCAGCAGCCCTATACTAGCGGGAGAAATAGATACGCAGTATTTT
TRBV30	NA	NA	TRBJ2-7	CAWGVGGGLIEQYF	TGTGCCTGGGGGGTGGGAGGGGGGTTGATCGAGCAGTACTTC
TRBV30	NA	many	TRBJ2-2	CAWDAGVTGELFF	TGTGCCTGGGACGCAGGGGTGACCGGGGAGCTGTTTTTT
TRBV20-1	TRBD1	many	TRBJ2-7	CSASGQGVYEQYF	TGCAGTGCTAGCGGTCAGGGGGTCTACGAGCAGTACTTC
TRBV11-2	TRBD1	many	TRBJ2-2	CASNEAGGRTGELFF	TGTGCCAGCAATGAGGCAGGGGGCAGGACCGGGGAGCTGTTTTTT
TRBV28	NA	many	TRBJ1-1	CASSLFGQPNTEAFF	TGTGCCAGCAGTTTATTCGGGCAGCCGAACACTGAAGCTTTCTTT
TRBV5-4	NA	many	TRBJ2-7	CASSFRGGDHEQYF	TGTGCCAGCAGCTTCCGGGGAGGCGACCACGAGCAGTACTTC
TRBV27	NA	many	TRBJ2-7	CASSYGGNGGYEQYF	TGTGCCAGCAGTTATGGCGGAAACGGGGGTTACGAGCAGTACTTC
TRBV9	NA	many	TRBJ2-5	CASSVGDSPSRETQYF	TGTGCCAGCAGCGTAGGTGATAGCCCCTCACGAGAGACCCAGTACTTC